This T cell receptor (beta chain) was identified during a study of regulatory T cells in long-lasting Graves disease. Both iRepertoire HTBI primers and Arm-PCR of CDR3 regions were used to build the TCR beta libraries. TCRdb used MiXCR to reprocess the multiplex PCR reads, holding one entry per CDR3 protein. The repertoire includes over 200,000 distinct CDR3 sequences, around 19% of them detected once, and 11% to 15% sits in the top ten. Study outcomes and limitations: Relative to new patients (roughly 970), persistent patients exhibited greater sharing of public clonotypes (about 3,000). Preferential use of TRBV28, TRBJ1-2 and TRBJ2-5 was seen in persistent disease.

Time point here: newly diagnosed GD, antithyroid drugs for less than 3 months. From PBMCs, RNA was extracted and then used to make the TCR library. Patients came from an endocrinology department in Xi'an, China. Ten or more counts support this clonotype. The antigen remains unidentified. Trimming took off 6 bases at V and 6 bases at J, with 17 bases between the two ends. The germline V gene encodes CDR1 SGHTA and CDR2 FQGNSA. The CDR3 runs to 14 residues. Another study also made use of these data, one on T cells in Graves' hyperthyroidism and ophthalmopathy.

The chain carries TRBV7-2 and TRBJ1-1; D is perhaps TRBD1 (6 bases). The material was peripheral blood mononuclear cells (PBMCs), obtained at new diagnosis, from a patient treated with antithyroid drugs. This receptor was taken from a woman aged 30 to 39 with Graves disease. The CDR3 is CASRRAAGGPEAFF. CDR3 in DNA: TGTGCCAGCAGGCGCGCCGCGGGGGGCCCTGAAGCTTTCTTT.